This TCR beta chain came from a study of T-cell memory formation after mild COVID-19. Study-wide points: Contracting CD8+ clones were enriched in EMRA, CD4+ mainly in CM and EM.

The CDR3 runs 16 residues. Trimming removed 1 base from V and 8 bases from J, with 17 bases in between. Germline assignment: CDR1 MGHRA and CDR2 YSYEKL. A 5'RACE reaction primed in the constant segment made cDNA libraries of TCR alpha and TCR beta, and these carried sample barcodes and UMIs. TCRdb recomputed calls from the 5' RACE reads with MiXCR, one row per CDR3 protein. Among approximately 390,000 distinct CDR3 sequences listed, approximately 15% were seen once. Details on this clonotype: Antigen: not known.

The sample was PBMCs or a T cell subset sorted from them (not recorded which). The receptor comes from a man aged 18 to 30 who had mild COVID-19 (a few samples of this study predate the infection). Cell type and time point are not known. The chain couples TRBV4-1 to TRBJ2-2; tentatively, D is TRBD1 or TRBD2 (5 bases each). Here the CDR3 reads CASSQGYRDPNGELFF. DNA for the CDR3: TGCGCCAGCAGCCAAGGTTACCGGGACCCCAATGGGGAGCTGTTTTTT.